This TCR beta chain derives from a study of blood T cell repertoires in COVID-19. Whole-study context: Italy, Spain and the United States were the sources of the convalescent and acute COVID-19 samples. Sources were T cells, B-cell-depleted T cells, or PBMCs; the material itself was cDNA or gDNA.

The CDR3 has 20 amino acids. Germline V gene data show CDR1 as LNHDA and CDR2 as SQIVND (reference sequence). V lost 5 bases to trimming and J lost 2 bases, with 30 bases between them. Per the study methods: Estimation of nucleated cell counts was performed using reference gene primer amplification. The repertoire was sequenced with immunoSEQ multiplex PCR; TCRdb's copy has only in-frame clones and lacks some. Clonal size and the V and J genes are those of that table, whereas D and trimming came from the DNA. The sample shows roughly 200,000 clones, around four fifths of them seen only once. This clone was seen only once.

The chain uses TRBV19 and TRBJ1-1, with D possibly being TRBD1 (5 bases). Input material: peripheral blood. The receptor's source is a man in his forties or fifties with active or convalescent COVID-19. The CDR3 coding sequence is TGTGCCAGTAGTCACCCCCCCCGGCTGGGCAGGGCGGCTGGAAACACTGAAGCTTTCTTT. This gives the protein CASSHPPRLGRAAGNTEAFF.